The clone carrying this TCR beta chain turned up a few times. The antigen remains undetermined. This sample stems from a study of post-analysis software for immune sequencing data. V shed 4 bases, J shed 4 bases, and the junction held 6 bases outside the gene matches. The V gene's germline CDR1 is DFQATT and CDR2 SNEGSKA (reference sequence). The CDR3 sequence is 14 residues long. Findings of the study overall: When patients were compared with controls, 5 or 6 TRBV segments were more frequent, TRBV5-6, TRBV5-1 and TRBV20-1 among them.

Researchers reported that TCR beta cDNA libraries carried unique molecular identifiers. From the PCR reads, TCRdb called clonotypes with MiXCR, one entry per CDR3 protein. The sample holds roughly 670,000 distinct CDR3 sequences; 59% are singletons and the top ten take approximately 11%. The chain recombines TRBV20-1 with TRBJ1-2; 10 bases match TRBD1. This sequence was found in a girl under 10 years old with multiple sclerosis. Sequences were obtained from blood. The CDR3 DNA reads TGCAGTGCTAAGGCGACAGGGGGCAGCTATGGCTACACCTTC. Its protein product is CSAKATGGSYGYTF.